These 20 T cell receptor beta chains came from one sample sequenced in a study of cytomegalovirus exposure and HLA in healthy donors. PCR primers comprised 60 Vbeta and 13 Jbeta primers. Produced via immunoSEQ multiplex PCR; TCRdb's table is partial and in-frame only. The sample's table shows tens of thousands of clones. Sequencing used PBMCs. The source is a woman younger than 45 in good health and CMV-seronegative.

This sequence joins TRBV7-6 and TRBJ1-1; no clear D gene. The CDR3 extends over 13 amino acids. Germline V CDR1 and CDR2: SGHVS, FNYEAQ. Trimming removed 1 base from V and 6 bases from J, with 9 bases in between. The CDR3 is CASSLVNGAEAFF. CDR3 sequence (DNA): TGTGCCAGCAGCTTAGTAAACGGGGCTGAAGCTTTCTTT.

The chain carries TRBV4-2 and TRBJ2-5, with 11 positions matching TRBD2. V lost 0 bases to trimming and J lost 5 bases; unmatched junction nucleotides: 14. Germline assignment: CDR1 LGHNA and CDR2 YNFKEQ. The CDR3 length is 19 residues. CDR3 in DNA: TGTGCCAGCAGCCAAGATCAACAGTTAGCGGGAGGGGCGGGGGAGACCCAGTACTTC. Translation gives CASSQDQQLAGGAGETQYF.

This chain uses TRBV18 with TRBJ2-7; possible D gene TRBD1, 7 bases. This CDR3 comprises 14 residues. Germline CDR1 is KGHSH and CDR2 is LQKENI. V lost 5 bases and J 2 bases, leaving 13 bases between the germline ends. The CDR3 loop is CASSGTASAYEQYF. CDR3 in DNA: TGTGCCAGCTCAGGGACAGCTAGCGCCTACGAGCAGTACTTC.

Here the CDR3 reads CASSYLWGRLDEQFF. The CDR3 nucleotides are TGTGCCAGCAGTTACTTGTGGGGCCGTCTGGATGAGCAGTTCTTC. This rearrangement joins TRBV6-6 to TRBJ2-1; possible D gene TRBD1, 5 bases. CDR1 is MNHNY, CDR2 SVGAGI, per germline (reference sequence). The V gene lost 1 base and the J gene lost 8 bases, with 15 bases spanning the gap. This CDR3 has 15 amino acids.

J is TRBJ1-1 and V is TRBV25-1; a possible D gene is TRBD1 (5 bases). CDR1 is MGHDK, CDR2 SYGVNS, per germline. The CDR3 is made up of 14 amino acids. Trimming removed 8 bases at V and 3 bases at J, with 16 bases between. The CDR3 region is CASGSSGKDTEAFF. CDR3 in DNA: TGTGCCAGCGGTTCCTCAGGGAAAGACACTGAAGCTTTCTTT.

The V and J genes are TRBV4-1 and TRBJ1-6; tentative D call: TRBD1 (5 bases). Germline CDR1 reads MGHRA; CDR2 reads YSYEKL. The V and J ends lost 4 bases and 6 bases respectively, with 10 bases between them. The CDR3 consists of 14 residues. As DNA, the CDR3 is TGCGCCAGCAGCCCGGACAAGGCTAATTCACCCCTCCACTTT. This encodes CASSPDKANSPLHF.

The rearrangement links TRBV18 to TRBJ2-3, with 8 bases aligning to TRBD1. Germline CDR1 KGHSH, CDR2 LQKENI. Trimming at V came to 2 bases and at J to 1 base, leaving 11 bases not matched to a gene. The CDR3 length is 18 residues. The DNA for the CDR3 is TGTGCCAGCTCACCAAGGGCCAGGGGGCAATCGGGCACAGATACGCAGTATTTT. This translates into CASSPRARGQSGTDTQYF. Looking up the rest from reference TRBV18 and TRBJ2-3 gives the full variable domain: NAGVMQNPRHLVRRRGQEARLRCSPMKGHSHVYWYRQLPEEGLKFMVYLQKENIIDESGMPKERFSAEFPKEGPSILRIQQVVRGDSAAYFCASSPRARGQSGTDTQYFGPGTRLTVL.

In DNA form, the CDR3 reads TGTGCCAGTAGTGACGGGATCCCCAATCAGCCCCAGCATTTT. This translates into CASSDGIPNQPQHF. The chain uses TRBV19 and TRBJ1-5; D remains ambiguous. The CDR3 sequence is 14 residues long. CDR1 and CDR2 (germline): LNHDA, SQIVND (reference sequence). Between the trimmed V and J ends, which lost 5 bases and 3 bases, there was a span of 11 bases.

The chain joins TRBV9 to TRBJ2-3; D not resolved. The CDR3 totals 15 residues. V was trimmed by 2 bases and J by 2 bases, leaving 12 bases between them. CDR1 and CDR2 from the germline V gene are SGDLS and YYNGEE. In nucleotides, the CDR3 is TGTGCCAGCAGCGTTTTCGCGGAACCCACAGATACGCAGTATTTT. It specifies CASSVFAEPTDTQYF. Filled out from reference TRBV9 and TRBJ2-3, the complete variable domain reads DSGVTQTPKHLITATGQRVTLRCSPRSGDLSVYWYQQSLDQGLQFLIQYYNGEERAKGNILERFSAQQFPDLHSELNLSSLELGDSALYFCASSVFAEPTDTQYFGPGTRLTVL.

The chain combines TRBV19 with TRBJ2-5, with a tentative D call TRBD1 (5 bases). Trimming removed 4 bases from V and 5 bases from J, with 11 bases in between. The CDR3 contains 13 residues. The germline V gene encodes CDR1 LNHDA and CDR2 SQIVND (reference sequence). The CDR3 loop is CASSTTAGETQYF. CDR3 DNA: TGTGCCAGTAGTACGACAGCTGGGGAGACCCAGTACTTC.

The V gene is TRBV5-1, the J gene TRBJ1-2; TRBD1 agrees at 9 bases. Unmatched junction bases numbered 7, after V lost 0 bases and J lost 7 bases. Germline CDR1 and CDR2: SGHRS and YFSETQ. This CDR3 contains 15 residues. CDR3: CASSLDGTGHSGYTF. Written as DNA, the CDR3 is TGCGCCAGCAGCTTGGATGGGACAGGGCATAGTGGCTACACCTTC.

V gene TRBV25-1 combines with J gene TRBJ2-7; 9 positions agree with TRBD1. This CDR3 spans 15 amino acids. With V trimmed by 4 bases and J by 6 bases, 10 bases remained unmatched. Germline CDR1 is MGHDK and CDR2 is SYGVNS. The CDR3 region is CASSGIAGQGPEQYF. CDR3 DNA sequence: TGTGCCAGCAGTGGAATTGCGGGACAGGGACCCGAGCAGTACTTC.

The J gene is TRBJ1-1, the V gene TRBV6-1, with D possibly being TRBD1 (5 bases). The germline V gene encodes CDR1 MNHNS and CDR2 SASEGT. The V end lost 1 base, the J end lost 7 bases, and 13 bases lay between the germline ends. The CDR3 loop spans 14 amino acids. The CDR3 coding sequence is TGTGCCAGCAGTGAAGGCCAGTTTAGGGGTGAAGCTTTCTTT. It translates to CASSEGQFRGEAFF.

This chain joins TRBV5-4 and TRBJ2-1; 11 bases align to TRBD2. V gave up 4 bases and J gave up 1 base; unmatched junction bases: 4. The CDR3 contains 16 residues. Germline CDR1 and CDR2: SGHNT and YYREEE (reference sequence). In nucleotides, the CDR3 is TGTGCCAGCAGCAGGACTAGCGGGTTTTCCTACAATGAGCAGTTCTTC. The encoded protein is CASSRTSGFSYNEQFF.

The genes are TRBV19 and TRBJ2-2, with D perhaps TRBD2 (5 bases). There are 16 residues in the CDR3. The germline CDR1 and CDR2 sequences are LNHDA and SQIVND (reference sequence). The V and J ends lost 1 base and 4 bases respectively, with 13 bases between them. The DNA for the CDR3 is TGTGCCAGTAGTATAGGGTCGGGAAAGGGCACCGGGGAGCTGTTTTTT. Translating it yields CASSIGSGKGTGELFF. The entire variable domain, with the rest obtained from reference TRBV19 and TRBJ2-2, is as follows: DGGITQSPKYLFRKEGQNVTLSCEQNLNHDAMYWYRQDPGQGLRLIYYSQIVNDFQKGDIAEGYSVSREKKESFPLTVTSAQKNPTAFYLCASSIGSGKGTGELFFGEGSRLTVL.

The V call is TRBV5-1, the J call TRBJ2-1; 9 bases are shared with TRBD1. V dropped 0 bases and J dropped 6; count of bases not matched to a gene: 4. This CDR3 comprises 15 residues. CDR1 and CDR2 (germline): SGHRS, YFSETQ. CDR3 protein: CASSLEGQGRNEQFF. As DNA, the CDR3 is TGCGCCAGCAGCTTGGAGGGACAGGGTCGCAATGAGCAGTTCTTC.

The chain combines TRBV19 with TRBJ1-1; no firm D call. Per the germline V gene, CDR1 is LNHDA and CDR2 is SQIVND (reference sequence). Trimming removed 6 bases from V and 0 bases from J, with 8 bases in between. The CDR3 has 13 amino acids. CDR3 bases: TGTGCCAGTAGAGGAACAGTGAACACTGAAGCTTTCTTT. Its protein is CASRGTVNTEAFF.

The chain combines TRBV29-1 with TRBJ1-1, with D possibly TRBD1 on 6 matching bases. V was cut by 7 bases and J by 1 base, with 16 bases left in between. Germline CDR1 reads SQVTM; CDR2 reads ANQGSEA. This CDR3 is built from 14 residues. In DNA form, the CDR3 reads TGCAGCGCCCGAGACAGGTCGAGGAACACTGAAGCTTTCTTT. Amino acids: CSARDRSRNTEAFF.

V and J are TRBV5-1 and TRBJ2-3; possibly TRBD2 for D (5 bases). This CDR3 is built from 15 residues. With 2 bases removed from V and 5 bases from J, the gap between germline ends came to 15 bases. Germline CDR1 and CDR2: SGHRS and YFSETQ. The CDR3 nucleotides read TGCGCCAGCAGCTTCGGGATTTCTCCTGTAGATACGCAGTATTTT. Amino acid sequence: CASSFGISPVDTQYF.

This CDR3 is CASSARVGQGANYGYTF. In nucleotides, the CDR3 is TGTGCCAGCAGCGCTAGGGTGGGACAGGGAGCTAACTATGGCTACACCTTC. The chain employs TRBV7-9 and TRBJ1-2, with TRBD1 matching 9 bases. V was clipped by 5 bases and J by 0 bases; unmatched bases: 10. In germline, CDR1 is SEHNR, CDR2 FQNEAQ (reference sequence). The CDR3 runs 17 residues. Full variable domain (rest looked up from reference TRBV7-9 and TRBJ1-2): DTGVSQNPRHKITKRGQNVTFRCDPISEHNRLYWYRQTLGQGPEFLTYFQNEAQLEKSRLLSDRFSAERPKGSFSTLEIQRTEQGDSAMYLCASSARVGQGANYGYTFGSGTRLTVV.